A single T cell receptor beta chain is shown here with its context. The data derive from a study of T cell clones after liver transplantation. Some clones are missing from TCRdb's copy, which holds only in-frame ones; the method was immunoSEQ multiplex PCR. The sample holds tens of thousands of clones, around 80% seen once. This CDR3 has 14 amino acids. V shed 7 bases and J shed 4 bases, with 16 bases lying between them. Looked up from germline, CDR1 is SNHLY and CDR2 is FYNNEI. The receptor comes from a human patient who received a liver transplant. Some T cells may arise from the graft donor. J is TRBJ1-1 and V is TRBV2; D possibly corresponds to TRBD1 (5 bases). This sample comprised CD4+ T cells from blood, obtained 12 months after liver transplant. The CDR3 DNA is TGTGCCAGCAACTCGCAGGGAAGTAGCACTGAAGCTTTCTTT. It yields the protein CASNSQGSSTEAFF.